This entry concerns a single TCR beta chain. This sample was taken from a study of blood T cell repertoires in COVID-19. Overall study: Samples of COVID-19 (acute and convalescent) were obtained from the United States, Italy and Spain. Sample material is recorded as cDNA or gDNA derived from T cells, B-cell-depleted T cells, or PBMCs.

How the authors handled the data: Nucleated cell number was recorded as an estimate derived from reference gene primer amplification. Generated by immunoSEQ multiplex PCR, the TCRdb table keeps only in-frame clones and is missing some. That table furnishes V, J and clone size, whereas the DNA furnished D and trimming. The top ten hold approximately 7% of the sample, which has about 170,000 clones, about 86% seen once. The origin of this receptor is a man aged 50-60 years with active or convalescent COVID-19. Material for sequencing was peripheral blood.

The CDR3 loop is CASSQDRTGNTEAFF. The CDR3 DNA reads TGCGCCAGCAGCCAAGATCGTACTGGGAACACTGAAGCTTTCTTT. V and J are TRBV4-1 and TRBJ1-1, with D unclear. Trimming left V 0 bases short and J 1 base short, with 9 bases between. Germline values: CDR1 MGHRA, CDR2 YSYEKL. This CDR3 has 15 residues.